This TCR beta chain stems from a study of yellow fever vaccine responses in identical twins (dated by TCRdb to about 2018). Concerning the study at large: Focusing on identical twins, the study followed the T cell clones that responded to the vaccine, and did so with precision. Results the study describes overall, beyond this receptor: The T cell response to vaccination in identical twins was reported by the authors to appear partly convergent and partly personalized.

There are a few counts of this clonotype. It has no known antigen specificity. Per-nucleotide qualities are absent, and no much larger clonotype sits a single base away. From the cysteine through the phenylalanine, the CDR3 covers 12 amino acids. CDR3 DNA only is kept here, 36 bases in frame from base 1. V and J lose 7 bases and 6 bases, and a span of 9 bases separates them. CDR1 and CDR2, looked up from the germline V gene, are ENHRY and SYGVKD. Library preparation used RT-PCR. TCRdb lists the instrument as Illumina HiSeq 2500. TCRdb trimmed the raw reads at Q25, called clones with MiXCR and kept productive beta chains. CDR3 protein duplicates are merged, each entry listing the most common genes and DNA. This sample has some 3,300 distinct CDR3 sequences in its table, and around 80% of those were observed once. The biggest ten clones account for roughly 3.5% of the sample.

Sequencing was performed on T cells from blood (PBMCs), unsorted or a sorted subset (not recorded which), taken before or after yellow fever vaccination (not recorded which). Recombination linked TRBV10-3 to TRBJ2-2; the D gene is perhaps TRBD1, on 5 matching bases. The sequence was collected from a woman under 30 who received the yellow fever vaccine. Donor details come from another sample of the same person, matched by shared clones. CDR3 loop: CAITGLAGELFF. Read as DNA, the sequence is TGTGCCATCACAGGGTTGGCCGGGGAGCTGTTTTTT.